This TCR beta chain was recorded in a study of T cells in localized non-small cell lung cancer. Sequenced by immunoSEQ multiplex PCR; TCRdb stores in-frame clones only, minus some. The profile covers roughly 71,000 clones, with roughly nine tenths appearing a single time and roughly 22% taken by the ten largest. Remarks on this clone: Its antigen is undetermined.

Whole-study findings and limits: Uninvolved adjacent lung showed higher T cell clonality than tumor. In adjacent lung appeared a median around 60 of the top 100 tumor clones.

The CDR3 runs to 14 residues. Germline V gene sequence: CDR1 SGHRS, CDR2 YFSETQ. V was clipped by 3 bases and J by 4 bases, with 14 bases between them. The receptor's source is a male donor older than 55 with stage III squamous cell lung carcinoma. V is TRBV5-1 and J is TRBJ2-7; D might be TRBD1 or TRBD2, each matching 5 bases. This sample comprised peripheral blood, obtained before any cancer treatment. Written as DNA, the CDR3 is TGCGCCAGCAGCTCCACCGGGACGACGTACGAGCAGTACTTC. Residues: CASSSTGTTYEQYF.